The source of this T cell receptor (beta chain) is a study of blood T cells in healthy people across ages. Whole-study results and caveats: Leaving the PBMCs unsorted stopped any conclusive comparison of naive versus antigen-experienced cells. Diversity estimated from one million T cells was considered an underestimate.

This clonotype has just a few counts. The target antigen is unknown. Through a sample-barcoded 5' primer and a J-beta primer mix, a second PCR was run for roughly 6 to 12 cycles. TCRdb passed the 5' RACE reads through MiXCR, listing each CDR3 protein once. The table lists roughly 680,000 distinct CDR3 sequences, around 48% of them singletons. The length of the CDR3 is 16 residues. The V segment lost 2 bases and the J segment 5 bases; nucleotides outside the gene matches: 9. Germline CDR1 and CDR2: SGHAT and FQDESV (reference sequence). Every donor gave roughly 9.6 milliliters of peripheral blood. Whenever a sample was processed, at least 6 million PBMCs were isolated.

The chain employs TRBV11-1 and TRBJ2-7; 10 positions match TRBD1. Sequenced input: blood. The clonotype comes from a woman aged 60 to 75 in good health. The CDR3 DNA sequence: TGTGCCAGCAGCTTACCTCCCGGGACAGGGGACCACGAGCAGTACTTC. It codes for CASSLPPGTGDHEQYF. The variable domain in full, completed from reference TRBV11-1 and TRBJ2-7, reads EAEVAQSPRYKITEKSQAVAFWCDPISGHATLYWYRQILGQGPELLVQFQDESVVDDSQLPKDRFSAERLKGVDSTLKIQPAELGDSAMYLCASSLPPGTGDHEQYFGPGTRLTVT.